What follows are 14 T cell receptor beta chains derived from one specimen sequenced in a study of shared clonotypes between healthy human individuals. Sequenced by immunoSEQ multiplex PCR; TCRdb stores in-frame clones only, minus some. Of about 380,000 clones in the sample, roughly 96% were seen once. Sample: memory CD8+ T cells sorted from blood. The subset denotes: CD45RO+ cells pooled with CCR7-negative TemRA cells. The receptors derive from a man younger than 40 in good health.

The genes are TRBV28 and TRBJ1-2; D gene ambiguous. Trimming shortened V by 1 base and J by 3 bases, and 9 bases separated the two germline ends. Germline V gene data show CDR1 as MDHEN and CDR2 as SYDVKM. There are 14 residues in the CDR3. The CDR3 protein is CASSLSRLDYGYTF. The CDR3 nucleotides are TGTGCCAGCAGTTTATCTCGACTGGACTATGGCTACACCTTC.

The CDR3 spells CASSVRAGMGELFF. For the CDR3, the DNA is TGCGCCAGCAGTGTTAGAGCGGGAATGGGAGAGCTGTTTTTT. This chain connects TRBV10-1 to TRBJ2-2; 7 nucleotides match TRBD2. After removal of 4 bases from V and 11 bases from J, the junction contained 10 bases not matched to a gene. CDR3 length: 14 residues. Germline V gives CDR1 WNHNN, CDR2 SYGVQD (reference sequence).

The chain combines TRBV29-1 with TRBJ2-1, with D hard to call. Trimming pared 2 bases from V and 3 bases from J, leaving 8 bases between. The germline V gene has CDR1 SQVTM and CDR2 ANQGSEA. This CDR3 is 13 amino acids long. The CDR3 nucleotides are TGCAGCGTTGAAACTGCTCGCTACAATGAGCAGTTCTTC. Translating gives CSVETARYNEQFF.

V and J are TRBV10-3 and TRBJ2-5; D is undetermined. CDR1 and CDR2 (germline): ENHRY, SYGVKD. With 3 bases removed from V and 2 bases from J, the gap between germline ends came to 7 bases. The CDR3 has 13 residues. The CDR3 loop reads CAISDRQQETQYF. The CDR3 nucleotides read TGTGCCATCAGTGATCGGCAGCAAGAGACCCAGTACTTC.

The chain links TRBV6-5 to TRBJ1-5; TRBD1 is a possible D gene (5 bases). This CDR3 region has 13 residues. Germline CDR1 reads MNHEY; CDR2 reads SVGAGI. Trimming left V 7 bases short and J 5 bases short, with 12 bases between. CDR3 sequence reads: CASKQGSDQPQHF. In DNA form, the CDR3 reads TGTGCCAGCAAGCAGGGAAGCGATCAGCCCCAGCATTTT.

The chain carries TRBV29-1 and TRBJ2-5, with a possible D match to TRBD2 (5 bases). Judging by the DNA end, TRBJ2-7 fits better; the J call may be wrong. Per the germline V gene, CDR1 is SQVTM and CDR2 is ANQGSEA. This CDR3 contains 13 residues. The CDR3 DNA is TGCAGCGTTGTTCATCGGGGCTCCTACGAGCAGTACTTC. This translates into CSVVHRGSYEQYF.

The chain recombines TRBV19 with TRBJ2-1, with D perhaps TRBD2 (5 bases). This CDR3 has 14 amino acids. V lost 0 bases and J lost 8, with 11 bases in between. Germline V gene sequence: CDR1 LNHDA, CDR2 SQIVND (reference sequence). CDR3 protein: CASSIDQGGHEQFF. In DNA form, the CDR3 reads TGTGCCAGTAGTATAGATCAAGGCGGGCATGAGCAGTTCTTC.

The V and J genes are TRBV6-1 and TRBJ2-3; 8 nucleotides line up with TRBD2. The CDR3 extends over 16 amino acids. V lost 4 bases and J lost 2; bases outside the gene matches: 8. Germline-derived CDR1 and CDR2 are MNHNS and SASEGT. CDR3 amino acids: CASSGALAAITDTQYF. The CDR3 DNA reads TGTGCCAGCAGTGGGGCACTAGCGGCAATCACAGATACGCAGTATTTT.

The V call is TRBV5-1, the J call TRBJ2-7; possibly TRBD2 for D (6 bases). CDR3 length: 15 residues. The V end was cut by 5 bases, the J end by 2 bases, with 17 bases between. The germline V gene encodes CDR1 SGHRS and CDR2 YFSETQ. The CDR3 region has the DNA TGCGCCAGCAGGTCTGGGACTGGAGGTCCCTACGAGCAGTACTTC. Amino acid sequence: CASRSGTGGPYEQYF.

This clone was detected only once. The chain combines TRBV18 with TRBJ2-7; 12 bases align to TRBD2. The CDR3 sequence is 15 residues long. The J segment lost 2 bases and the V segment lost 3 bases, leaving 2 bases of the junction unmatched. Germline lookup yields CDR1 KGHSH and CDR2 LQKENI. CDR3 DNA sequence: TGTGCCAGCTCACCCGGACTAGCGGGGACCTACGAGCAGTACTTC. Translation: CASSPGLAGTYEQYF.

V is TRBV5-1 and J is TRBJ2-5; no clear D. V was trimmed by 1 base and J by 1 base, leaving 8 bases between them. The CDR3 has 14 residues. Per the germline V gene, CDR1 is SGHRS and CDR2 is YFSETQ. The CDR3 bases are TGCGCCAGCAGCTTGACGTGGGGCCAAGAGACCCAGTACTTC. Translation: CASSLTWGQETQYF.

The chain links TRBV15 to TRBJ2-1, with 12 bases that match TRBD2. Germline V CDR1 and CDR2: LNHNV, YYDKDF (reference sequence). The V segment lost 2 bases and the J segment 7 bases; nucleotides outside the gene matches: 9. The CDR3 consists of 17 residues. The CDR3 protein is CATSRFGLAGGQNEQFF. The CDR3 DNA is TGTGCCACCAGCAGATTTGGGCTAGCGGGAGGGCAGAATGAGCAGTTCTTC.

The rearrangement links TRBV28 to TRBJ2-7; 7 bases fit TRBD1. Per germline, CDR1 MDHEN and CDR2 SYDVKM. This CDR3 is 15 amino acids long. Germline trimming cut 5 bases from V and 1 base from J; bases unmatched to any gene: 8. The CDR3 DNA is TGTGCCAGCAGTCCCCCCGGGACAGTTTCCTACGAGCAGTACTTC. This sequence encodes CASSPPGTVSYEQYF.

The chain combines TRBV6-1 with TRBJ2-1, with a tentative D call TRBD2 (6 bases). V shed 7 bases and J shed 6 bases, with 19 bases lying between them. Germline lookup yields CDR1 MNHNS and CDR2 SASEGT. This CDR3 contains 15 residues. CDR3 sequence reads: CASIRGADGSNEQFF. CDR3 in DNA: TGTGCCAGCATACGGGGAGCTGACGGGAGCAATGAGCAGTTCTTC.